These 17 T cell receptor beta chains were all obtained from the same sample, sequenced in a study of CD8+CD57+ T cells in acquired aplastic anemia. The study profiled TCR beta VDJ and CDR3 using genomic DNA as template. TCRdb processed the reads anew with MiXCR; each CDR3 protein has one entry. The sample has about 98,000 distinct CDR3 sequences; less than 75% are singletons. By flow cytometry, patients selected for sequencing had shown an expansion of CD8+CD57+ cells. Sequencing was performed on sorted CD4+, CD8+, or CD8+CD57+ T cells (not recorded which) from PBMCs. All receptors derive from a human donor with aplastic anemia.

This clonotype was counted a few times. The V and J genes are TRBV9 and TRBJ2-7; D remains ambiguous. The CDR3 extends over 12 amino acids. The V gene lost 0 bases and the J gene lost 3 bases, with 4 bases spanning the gap. Germline V gene lookup returns CDR1 SGDLS and CDR2 YYNGEE. The CDR3 nucleotides read TGTGCCAGCAGCGTAGACAACTACGAGCAGTACTTC. It is translated as CASSVDNYEQYF.

This clonotype appeared many times. The V and J genes are TRBV7-8 and TRBJ2-1; TRBD2 matches 8 bases. V was pared by 5 bases and J by 9 bases, with 12 bases of the junction left unmatched. CDR3 length equals 15 residues. Per the germline V gene, CDR1 is SGHVS and CDR2 is FQNEAQ. The CDR3 coding sequence is TGTGCCAGCAGCCCCCTGGGTAGCGGGACTGGTGAGCAGTTCTTC. Translation gives CASSPLGSGTGEQFF.

The rearrangement joins TRBV10-3 to TRBJ2-3, with 10 nucleotides matching TRBD1. This CDR3 region has 14 residues. Losses at the gene ends were 4 bases for V and 3 bases for J; bases not matched to a gene: 1. Germline loops: CDR1 ENHRY, CDR2 SYGVKD. The CDR3 coding sequence is TGTGCCATCAGTGGACAGGGGGCGACAGATACGCAGTATTTT. Its translation: CAISGQGATDTQYF.

This clonotype was counted ten times or more. The rearrangement joins TRBV7-9 to TRBJ2-7; TRBD1 might be the D (5 bases). Germline V gene data show CDR1 as SEHNR and CDR2 as FQNEAQ (reference sequence). The length of the CDR3 is 15 residues. With 0 bases removed from V and 5 bases from J, the gap between germline ends came to 14 bases. The CDR3 DNA reads TGTGCCAGCAGCTTAGCCCAAGGAAACAGGAACGAGCAGTACTTC. This encodes CASSLAQGNRNEQYF.

The chain joins TRBV20-1 to TRBJ2-1; 7 nucleotides line up with TRBD2. CDR3 length: 17 residues. Trimming at V came to 0 bases and at J to 1 base, leaving 9 bases not matched to a gene. The germline gives CDR1 DFQATT, CDR2 SNEGSKA (reference sequence). The CDR3 region has the DNA TGCAGTGCTAGAGACCCCGGGCGGGAGACGTCCTACAATGAGCAGTTCTTC. It specifies CSARDPGRETSYNEQFF.

This chain links TRBV24-1 with TRBJ2-1, with 11 bases identical to TRBD2. V was clipped by 9 bases and J by 6 bases; unmatched bases: 9. The length of the CDR3 is 15 residues. The germline V gene encodes CDR1 KGHDR and CDR2 SFDVKD. The CDR3 sequence: CATEDSGGARNEQFF. The CDR3 bases are TGTGCCACCGAGGATAGCGGGGGGGCCCGCAATGAGCAGTTCTTC.

V usage is TRBV20-1 and J usage is TRBJ2-3, with 7 bases lining up with TRBD2. In germline, CDR1 is DFQATT, CDR2 SNEGSKA (reference sequence). This CDR3 comprises 14 residues. V lost 3 bases, J lost 0 bases, and 3 bases stayed unmatched. The DNA for the CDR3 is TGCAGTGCTAGTCGAGCGGGGAGCACAGATACGCAGTATTTT. The encoded protein is CSASRAGSTDTQYF.

This clonotype was detected once. The chain employs TRBV20-1 and TRBJ1-1; D gene ambiguous. Germline values: CDR1 DFQATT, CDR2 SNEGSKA (reference sequence). Trimming stripped 7 bases from V and 3 bases from J, with 12 bases between. The CDR3 length is 12 residues. In DNA form, the CDR3 reads TGCAGTGTTGACTTGAAGGACACTGAAGCTTTCTTT. Its protein is CSVDLKDTEAFF.

Of note for this clonotype: Its ends do not fully match the called genes, so a read error is possible. This chain connects TRBV20-1 to TRBJ2-2; either TRBD1 or TRBD2 may supply D (5 bases each). Germline-derived CDR1 and CDR2 are DFQATT and SNEGSKA (reference sequence). The length of the CDR3 is 13 residues. The CDR3 nucleotides are TGCAGTGCTATCGGTCCGGGGCATGGGGAGCTGCTTTTT. Residues: CSAIGPGHGELLF.

This clonotype was counted between two and nine times. The germline gene is not matched at one end of the junction; a read error may be the cause. This rearrangement joins TRBV24-1 to TRBJ2-3; 8 bases match TRBD1. Germline loops: CDR1 KGHDR, CDR2 SFDVKD. The CDR3 is made up of 13 amino acids. The DNA of the CDR3 is TGTGCCACCGGTGAGACAGGGGCGGATACGCAGTATTTT. This translates into CATGETGADTQYF.

The V and J genes are TRBV5-1 and TRBJ1-1; D is unresolved. The CDR3 covers 13 residues. Germline V gene sequence: CDR1 SGHRS, CDR2 YFSETQ. V lost 3 bases to trimming and J lost 4 bases, with 10 bases between them. This chain's CDR3 is CASSSDEGTEAFF. The DNA for the CDR3 is TGCGCCAGCAGCTCAGACGAGGGCACTGAAGCTTTCTTT.

This clonotype was seen just once. The V and J genes are TRBV29-1 and TRBJ2-7; 9 bases match TRBD1. In germline, CDR1 is SQVTM, CDR2 ANQGSEA. The CDR3 has 14 amino acids. Germline trimming cut 7 bases from V and 5 bases from J; bases unmatched to any gene: 12. Written as DNA, the CDR3 is TGCAGCGCCGTACCGGGACAGGGTAGGAACGAGCAGTACTTC. This sequence encodes CSAVPGQGRNEQYF.

This rearrangement joins TRBV20-1 to TRBJ2-7, with unresolved D. V was trimmed by 3 bases and J by 2 bases, leaving 8 bases between them. CDR1 is DFQATT, CDR2 SNEGSKA, per germline (reference sequence). There are 12 residues in the CDR3. The CDR3 DNA reads as TGCAGTGCTAGCCCGATGACCTACGAGCAGTACTTC. As protein: CSASPMTYEQYF.

V usage is TRBV20-1 and J usage is TRBJ2-1, with 9 bases matching TRBD2. The J segment lost 5 bases and the V segment lost 3 bases, leaving 8 bases of the junction unmatched. The CDR3 length is 15 residues. CDR1 DFQATT and CDR2 SNEGSKA come from the germline V gene (reference sequence). The CDR3 coding sequence is TGCAGTGCTAGGGGCCAGCTAGCGGGAAACAATGAGCAGTTCTTC. This encodes CSARGQLAGNNEQFF.

The V and J genes are TRBV2 and TRBJ2-1; D not certain. With the DNA end fitting TRBJ2-7 better, the J assignment may be wrong. Germline V gene data show CDR1 as SNHLY and CDR2 as FYNNEI. The CDR3 extends over 12 amino acids. The chain's CDR3 is CASRAENYEQYF. Written as DNA, the CDR3 is TGTGCCAGCAGAGCAGAAAACTACGAGCAGTACTTC.

V usage is TRBV7-9 and J usage is TRBJ2-1, with D maybe TRBD2 (5 bases). V lost 5 bases and J 9 bases, leaving 8 bases between the germline ends. This CDR3 is built from 11 residues. Per germline, CDR1 SEHNR and CDR2 FQNEAQ (reference sequence). The CDR3 coding sequence is TGTGCCAGCAGCGCAGAGGGTGAGCAGTTCTTC. Translation gives CASSAEGEQFF.

This clonotype was picked up one time. The chain recombines TRBV4-1 with TRBJ1-1, with D perhaps TRBD1 (6 bases). The germline V and J ends were trimmed by 6 bases and 5 bases, with 19 bases remaining between them. Germline V gene data show CDR1 as MGHRA and CDR2 as YSYEKL. CDR3 length equals 15 residues. The CDR3 DNA sequence: TGCGCCAGCAGGGATGGTTTGGGGGCTTGGACTGAAGCTTTCTTT. It translates to CASRDGLGAWTEAFF.